The present TCR beta chain was sequenced within a study of blood T cell repertoires in COVID-19. In the study overall: COVID-19 samples collected from the United States, Italy and Spain covered acute and convalescent phases. The cDNA or gDNA used as material had been derived from T cells, B-cell-depleted T cells, or PBMCs.

This CDR3 comprises 16 residues. The germline gives CDR1 KGHSH, CDR2 LQKENI. The V gene lost 6 bases and the J gene lost 2 bases, with 17 bases spanning the gap. Authors' methods: Amplification from reference gene primers served as the basis for estimated nucleated cell counts. Produced via immunoSEQ multiplex PCR; TCRdb's table is partial and in-frame only. D and trimming come from the DNA, and the V and J calls and clone size come from that table. The sample holds under 110,000 clones; around 85% are singletons and the top ten take around 1.9%. The source of this sequence is a woman in her 70s with active or convalescent COVID-19. Material for sequencing was peripheral blood. The gene calls are TRBV18 and TRBJ2-1; perhaps TRBD2 as D (7 bases). The CDR3 nucleotides are TGTGCCAGCTCGACACCGGCGGGGGCGGCCTACAATGAGCAGTTCTTC. It encodes CASSTPAGAAYNEQFF.